Presented here are 3 T cell receptor beta chains from one specimen sequenced in a study of neurological immune-mediated disorders. TCRdb re-called the 5' RACE reads with MiXCR, one entry per CDR3 protein. Here the sample spans under 65,000 distinct CDR3 sequences, 20% to 30% being singletons. Time point denoted: technical triplicate 2. The specimen sequenced was PBMCs. The receptor source for this set is a man aged 55 to 70 with HTLV-1-associated myelopathy (HAM/TSP).

V gene TRBV20-1 combines with J gene TRBJ2-7; D is perhaps TRBD1 or TRBD2 (5 bases each). This CDR3 is 15 amino acids long. From germline, CDR1 is DFQATT and CDR2 SNEGSKA (reference sequence). The V gene lost 5 bases and the J gene lost 3 bases, with 20 bases spanning the gap. Here the CDR3 reads CSAQPSGSPHYEQYF. CDR3 coding DNA: TGCAGTGCTCAGCCCTCAGGGAGTCCCCACTACGAGCAGTACTTC.

A few counts support this clonotype. The chain uses TRBV27 and TRBJ1-2, with 9 bases identical to TRBD1. Trimming took 3 bases from V and 10 from J; bases not matched to a gene: 6. This CDR3 is 13 amino acids long. Germline V lookup: CDR1 MNHEY, CDR2 SMNVEV (reference sequence). The CDR3 DNA is TGTGCCAGCAGTTTGTCCGGGACAGGGAACTACACCTTC. Encoded protein: CASSLSGTGNYTF.

This clonotype was counted at least ten times. The chain uses TRBV5-1 and TRBJ2-7; TRBD2 aligns across 11 bases. J lost 3 bases, V lost 3 bases, and 5 bases had no gene match. The length of the CDR3 is 15 residues. Germline-derived CDR1 and CDR2 are SGHRS and YFSETQ. CDR3 loop: CASSYTSGSFYEQYF. In DNA form, the CDR3 reads TGCGCCAGCAGCTATACTAGCGGGAGCTTCTACGAGCAGTACTTC.